The rows below give T cell receptor beta chains drawn from one sample of a study. TCRdb reanalysed the RT-PCR reads using MiXCR and keeps one entry per CDR3 protein. The sample yields hundreds of thousands of distinct CDR3 sequences, approximately 14% seen once. Source material: memory CD4+ T cells from blood. These receptors were collected from a female donor in good health, serving as a healthy control. CDR3s include the opening cysteine and the closing phenylalanine or tryptophan. The order of the fields is D gene, clone size, V gene, CDR3 length, J gene, CDR3 protein, CDR3 DNA. The D gene is left open where the match is weak. Clone size is not always given. Where it is, it says once, few, many or a class for expanded clones.

d_gene: TRBD1
abundance: few
v_gene: TRBV5-1
len: 16
j_gene: TRBJ1-5
CDR3aa: CASSPWGQDGGQPQHF
CDR3nt: TGCGCCAGCAGCCCCTGGGGACAGGATGGTGGCCAGCCCCAGCATTTT

d_gene: TRBD1
abundance: few
v_gene: TRBV4-2
len: 16
j_gene: TRBJ1-6
CDR3aa: CASSEDRTRYNSPLHF
CDR3nt: TGTGCCAGCAGCGAGGACAGGACGAGATATAATTCACCCCTCCACTTT

d_gene: -
abundance: many
v_gene: TRBV20-1
len: 14
j_gene: TRBJ2-5
CDR3aa: CSANPLDVGETQYF
CDR3nt: TGCAGTGCCAATCCCCTGGATGTGGGAGAGACCCAGTACTTC

d_gene: -
abundance: -
v_gene: TRBV20-1
len: 14
j_gene: TRBJ1-5
CDR3aa: CSATSFSINQPQHF
CDR3nt: TGCAGTGCTACTTCTTTTTCTATCAATCAGCCCCAGCATTTT

d_gene: -
abundance: few
v_gene: TRBV10-3
len: 14
j_gene: TRBJ1-5
CDR3aa: CAISELGVNQPQHF
CDR3nt: TGTGCCATCAGTGAGTTGGGGGTCAATCAGCCCCAGCATTTT

d_gene: TRBD1
abundance: -
v_gene: TRBV20-1
len: 14
j_gene: TRBJ1-2
CDR3aa: CSARGAGGGVGYTF
CDR3nt: TGCAGTGCTAGAGGGGCAGGGGGAGGGGTTGGCTACACCTTC

d_gene: -
abundance: many
v_gene: TRBV10-2
len: 16
j_gene: TRBJ2-7
CDR3aa: CASSVIGGVLSYEQYF
CDR3nt: TGCGCCAGCAGTGTTATTGGCGGGGTACTATCCTACGAGCAGTACTTC

d_gene: TRBD2
abundance: many
v_gene: TRBV7-8
len: 15
j_gene: TRBJ2-2
CDR3aa: CASIIAGGNTGELFF
CDR3nt: TGTGCCAGCATCATAGCGGGGGGCAACACCGGGGAGCTGTTTTTT

d_gene: -
abundance: many
v_gene: TRBV10-3
len: 13
j_gene: TRBJ1-2
CDR3aa: CAITGDINYGYTF
CDR3nt: TGTGCCATCACAGGGGATATTAACTATGGCTACACCTTC

d_gene: -
abundance: many
v_gene: TRBV10-3
len: 16
j_gene: TRBJ1-5
CDR3aa: CAISENVGAGNQPQHF
CDR3nt: TGTGCCATCAGTGAGAATGTGGGAGCTGGCAATCAGCCCCAGCATTTT

d_gene: -
abundance: -
v_gene: TRBV7-2
len: 16
j_gene: TRBJ1-6
CDR3aa: CASSSRTQGRGSPLHF
CDR3nt: TGTGCCAGCAGCTCCAGGACCCAGGGGAGGGGTTCACCCCTCCACTTT

d_gene: TRBD1
abundance: few
v_gene: TRBV2
len: 14
j_gene: TRBJ1-1
CDR3aa: CASSVDREGTEAFF
CDR3nt: TGTGCCAGCAGCGTCGACAGGGAGGGCACTGAAGCTTTCTTT

d_gene: -
abundance: -
v_gene: TRBV2
len: 14
j_gene: TRBJ2-7
CDR3aa: CASSEGVSSYEQYF
CDR3nt: TGTGCCAGCAGTGAGGGGGTGAGCTCCTACGAGCAGTACTTC

d_gene: TRBD1
abundance: many
v_gene: TRBV20-1
len: 14
j_gene: TRBJ2-3
CDR3aa: CSAIAGQATDTQYF
CDR3nt: TGCAGTGCTATCGCAGGACAGGCCACAGATACGCAGTATTTT

d_gene: -
abundance: -
v_gene: TRBV2
len: 12
j_gene: TRBJ2-1
CDR3aa: CASSRDLNEQFF
CDR3nt: TGTGCCAGCAGTCGGGACTTAAATGAGCAGTTCTTC

d_gene: -
abundance: -
v_gene: TRBV6-2/TRBV6-3
len: 12
j_gene: TRBJ1-1
CDR3aa: CASRNEGPEAFF
CDR3nt: TGTGCCAGCAGAAACGAAGGCCCTGAAGCTTTCTTT

d_gene: -
abundance: few
v_gene: TRBV7-2
len: 15
j_gene: TRBJ2-2
CDR3aa: CASSLTLSYTGELFF
CDR3nt: TGTGCCAGCAGCTTAACCTTATCCTACACCGGGGAGCTGTTTTTT

d_gene: TRBD1
abundance: -
v_gene: TRBV5-1
len: 15
j_gene: TRBJ2-7
CDR3aa: CASSLPTGSTYEQYF
CDR3nt: TGCGCCAGCAGCTTACCGACAGGGTCAACCTACGAGCAGTACTTC

d_gene: TRBD1
abundance: many
v_gene: TRBV29-1
len: 13
j_gene: TRBJ2-7
CDR3aa: CSVVLPQGYEQYF
CDR3nt: TGCAGCGTTGTCCTACCACAGGGGTACGAGCAGTACTTC

d_gene: -
abundance: -
v_gene: TRBV12-3/TRBV12-4
len: 15
j_gene: TRBJ2-1
CDR3aa: CASSLDGGTYNEQFF
CDR3nt: TGTGCCAGCAGTTTAGATGGGGGAACCTACAATGAGCAGTTCTTC

d_gene: -
abundance: many
v_gene: TRBV15
len: 12
j_gene: TRBJ1-2
CDR3aa: CATSEDSYGYTF
CDR3nt: TGTGCCACCAGCGAGGACTCTTATGGCTACACCTTC

d_gene: TRBD2
abundance: few
v_gene: TRBV4-2
len: 17
j_gene: TRBJ2-3
CDR3aa: CASSQDFTSGGADTQYF
CDR3nt: TGTGCCAGCAGCCAAGATTTTACTAGCGGGGGGGCCGATACGCAGTATTTT

d_gene: TRBD2
abundance: -
v_gene: TRBV19
len: 19
j_gene: TRBJ2-1
CDR3aa: CASSKASQGLAGTYNEQFF
CDR3nt: TGTGCCAGTAGTAAGGCTTCTCAGGGACTAGCGGGAACCTACAATGAGCAGTTCTTC

d_gene: -
abundance: -
v_gene: TRBV5-1
len: 13
j_gene: TRBJ2-7
CDR3aa: CASSLFQGSEQYF
CDR3nt: TGCGCCAGCAGCTTGTTTCAGGGGTCCGAGCAGTACTTC

d_gene: TRBD1
abundance: few
v_gene: TRBV28
len: 16
j_gene: TRBJ2-7
CDR3aa: CASPPSRQGESYEQYF
CDR3nt: TGTGCCAGCCCCCCGAGCCGGCAGGGGGAATCCTACGAGCAGTACTTC

d_gene: -
abundance: few
v_gene: TRBV6-2/TRBV6-3
len: 16
j_gene: TRBJ2-3
CDR3aa: CASSYSAGSDTDTQYF
CDR3nt: TGTGCCAGCAGTTACTCGGCAGGGAGCGACACAGATACGCAGTATTTT

d_gene: -
abundance: many
v_gene: TRBV6-6
len: 17
j_gene: TRBJ1-2
CDR3aa: CASSPDRTVVAVYGYTF
CDR3nt: TGTGCCAGCAGTCCCGACCGGACAGTTGTCGCCGTCTATGGCTACACCTTC

d_gene: TRBD1
abundance: few
v_gene: TRBV20-1
len: 13
j_gene: TRBJ1-1
CDR3aa: CSATQGGNTEAFF
CDR3nt: TGCAGTGCGACACAGGGGGGGAACACTGAAGCTTTCTTT

d_gene: -
abundance: -
v_gene: TRBV5-1
len: 15
j_gene: TRBJ2-7
CDR3aa: CASSPRAGATREQYF
CDR3nt: TGCGCCAGCAGCCCCCGTGCGGGGGCGACTCGAGAGCAGTACTTC

d_gene: TRBD1
abundance: -
v_gene: TRBV24-1
len: 13
j_gene: TRBJ2-4
CDR3aa: CATSDTQGSIQYF
CDR3nt: TGTGCCACCAGTGATACACAGGGGTCCATTCAGTACTTC

d_gene: -
abundance: few
v_gene: TRBV27
len: 15
j_gene: TRBJ1-5
CDR3aa: CASSLGWGRDQPQHF
CDR3nt: TGTGCCAGCAGTTTGGGTTGGGGAAGGGATCAGCCCCAGCATTTT

d_gene: TRBD1
abundance: -
v_gene: TRBV7-2
len: 15
j_gene: TRBJ1-2
CDR3aa: CASSLGTGGFYGYTF
CDR3nt: TGTGCCAGCAGCTTAGGGACAGGGGGCTTCTATGGCTACACCTTC

d_gene: TRBD1
abundance: -
v_gene: TRBV6-2/TRBV6-3
len: 14
j_gene: TRBJ2-7
CDR3aa: CAISAGTGNHEQYF
CDR3nt: TGTGCCATCTCAGCCGGGACAGGGAACCACGAGCAGTACTTC

d_gene: -
abundance: -
v_gene: TRBV9
len: 14
j_gene: TRBJ2-3
CDR3aa: CASSVVGRADTQYF
CDR3nt: TGTGCCAGCAGCGTAGTGGGCCGCGCAGATACGCAGTATTTT